The 32 T cell receptor beta chains reported below all come from one sample, sequenced in a study of cytomegalovirus exposure and HLA in healthy donors. Amplification used 60 Vbeta primers and 13 Jbeta primers. Method: immunoSEQ multiplex PCR; TCRdb's copy keeps in-frame clones and lacks some. This sample carries around 70,000 clones, with approximately 0.78% going to the ten biggest clones. Sequencing used PBMCs. Receptors were obtained from a boy younger than 18 in good health and CMV-seronegative.

This chain connects TRBV7-3 to TRBJ1-2; a weak D match, TRBD1 (5 bases). This CDR3 has 13 amino acids. V lost 2 bases, J lost 6 bases, and 10 bases lay in between. The germline CDR1 and CDR2 sequences are SGHTA and FQGTGA. The CDR3 loop reads CASSLAGLDGYTF. The CDR3 nucleotides read TGTGCCAGCAGCTTAGCAGGGCTCGATGGCTACACCTTC.

The rearrangement joins TRBV27 to TRBJ2-7; 10 nucleotides line up with TRBD2. The junction had 4 bases not matched to a gene; V was cut back by 3 bases and J by 2 bases. This CDR3 is built from 15 residues. Germline CDR1 MNHEY, CDR2 SMNVEV (reference sequence). The CDR3 spells CASSFKREGPYEQYF. In DNA, the CDR3 is TGTGCCAGCAGTTTTAAGCGGGAGGGCCCCTACGAGCAGTACTTC.

The rearrangement joins TRBV25-1 to TRBJ1-2, with D unclear. Trimming shortened V by 4 bases and J by 4 bases, and 10 bases separated the two germline ends. The length of the CDR3 is 13 residues. The germline V gene has CDR1 MGHDK and CDR2 SYGVNS. CDR3 region: CASSAQRGYGYTF. In nucleotides, the CDR3 is TGTGCCAGCAGTGCCCAAAGAGGCTATGGCTACACCTTC.

The chain recombines TRBV7-9 with TRBJ2-1, with 7 bases identical to TRBD1. The CDR3 length is 14 residues. CDR1 and CDR2 from the germline V gene are SEHNR and FQNEAQ (reference sequence). The V segment lost 5 bases and the J segment 2 bases; nucleotides outside the gene matches: 3. The CDR3 region is CASSDRAPYNEQFF. DNA for the CDR3: TGTGCCAGCAGCGACAGGGCCCCCTACAATGAGCAGTTCTTC.

The CDR3 is CSVGGTVDNEQFF. The CDR3 coding sequence is TGCAGCGTTGGGGGGACAGTTGACAATGAGCAGTTCTTC. The chain is built from TRBV29-1 and TRBJ2-1, with 7 bases matching TRBD1. The CDR3 contains 13 residues. V trimming: 4 bases; J trimming: 5 bases; junction bases outside the gene matches: 5. In germline, CDR1 is SQVTM, CDR2 ANQGSEA.

The V gene is TRBV4-1, the J gene TRBJ2-7; tentatively, D is TRBD2 (5 bases). The CDR3 contains 16 residues. The V and J ends lost 3 bases and 1 base respectively, with 16 bases between them. Per the germline V gene, CDR1 is MGHRA and CDR2 is YSYEKL. In DNA form, the CDR3 reads TGCGCCAGCAGCCAGGCGGGTCGAGGGCGGTCCTACGAGCAGTACTTC. Translating gives CASSQAGRGRSYEQYF.

This chain connects TRBV6-1 to TRBJ2-1, with D unresolved. CDR1 MNHNS and CDR2 SASEGT come from the germline V gene. V lost 0 bases and J 10 bases, leaving 13 bases between the germline ends. This CDR3 contains 14 residues. The CDR3 region has the DNA TGTGCCAGCAGTGAAGCCCCCAAGGCGAGGGAGCAGTTCTTC. Residues: CASSEAPKAREQFF.

The chain has TRBV5-8 and TRBJ2-1; D may be TRBD2 (6 bases). The CDR3 consists of 11 residues. The germline V gene has CDR1 SGHTS and CDR2 YDEGEE. Between the trimmed V and J ends, which lost 1 base and 10 bases, there was a span of 6 bases. CDR3 DNA sequence: TGTGCCAGCAGCTTGAGCGGGGAGCAGTTCTTC. Its protein is CASSLSGEQFF.

The chain is built from TRBV11-2 and TRBJ2-1, with D possibly TRBD1 on 5 matching bases. Looked up from germline, CDR1 is SGHAT and CDR2 is FQNNGV. This CDR3 has 15 amino acids. V was cut by 0 bases and J by 7 bases, with 13 bases left in between. CDR3 coding DNA: TGTGCCAGCAGCTTAGAGGTTGGGGCCATAAATGAGCAGTTCTTC. It encodes CASSLEVGAINEQFF.

As DNA, the CDR3 is TGTGCCAGCAGCCAAGGGCGGGGGGACTACGAGCAGTACTTC. This encodes CASSQGRGDYEQYF. The chain is built from TRBV4-2 and TRBJ2-7; 8 bases agree with TRBD2. The CDR3 loop spans 14 amino acids. Per germline, CDR1 LGHNA and CDR2 YNFKEQ. The V segment lost 1 base and the J segment 3 bases; nucleotides outside the gene matches: 2.

V is TRBV6-6 and J is TRBJ2-7; possibly TRBD2 for D (5 bases). Trimming took 0 bases from V and 2 from J, leaving 11 bases between them. This CDR3 is 15 amino acids long. In germline, CDR1 is MNHNY, CDR2 SVGAGI (reference sequence). DNA for the CDR3: TGTGCCAGCAGTTACTCGAAGACTATTACCTACGAGCAGTACTTC. It encodes CASSYSKTITYEQYF.

The chain employs TRBV6-5 and TRBJ2-5; 9 positions agree with TRBD1. The trim removed 6 bases at V and 4 bases at J, leaving 0 bases unmatched. Germline V gives CDR1 MNHEY, CDR2 SVGAGI. This CDR3 spans 12 amino acids. The CDR3 spells CASRTGGETQYF. In DNA form, the CDR3 reads TGTGCCAGCAGGACAGGGGGAGAGACCCAGTACTTC.

This chain connects TRBV4-1 to TRBJ2-5; a possible D gene is TRBD1 (5 bases). V gave up 0 bases and J gave up 3 bases, with 11 bases separating them. Germline assignment: CDR1 MGHRA and CDR2 YSYEKL. This CDR3 comprises 15 residues. In DNA form, the CDR3 reads TGCGCCAGCAGCCAAGATGGTAAAGGGGAAGAGACCCAGTACTTC. It translates to CASSQDGKGEETQYF.

V is TRBV4-1 and J is TRBJ2-7; TRBD2 aligns across 14 bases. Germline assignment: CDR1 MGHRA and CDR2 YSYEKL. The CDR3 runs to 20 residues. V lost 0 bases, J lost 3 bases, and 13 bases stayed unmatched. CDR3: CASSQEWGGLAGGLFYEQYF. The CDR3 region has the DNA TGCGCCAGCAGCCAAGAATGGGGTGGACTAGCGGGAGGTCTCTTCTACGAGCAGTACTTC.

The chain links TRBV6-5 to TRBJ1-2; D remains unclear. This CDR3 spans 13 amino acids. Germline V gives CDR1 MNHEY, CDR2 SVGAGI. V shed 2 bases and J shed 8 bases, with 12 bases lying between them. The CDR3 loop is CASSYAQNRGYTF. CDR3 sequence (DNA): TGTGCCAGCAGTTACGCCCAAAACCGGGGCTACACCTTC.

The chain couples TRBV11-2 to TRBJ1-1; 7 nucleotides match TRBD1. This CDR3 spans 15 amino acids. Germline V lookup: CDR1 SGHAT, CDR2 FQNNGV. V lost 2 bases and J lost 1; bases outside the gene matches: 4. The CDR3 here is CASSLRGQSNTEAFF. The DNA of the CDR3 is TGTGCCAGCAGCTTACGGGGACAGTCGAACACTGAAGCTTTCTTT.

This chain uses TRBV20-1 with TRBJ1-1, with D perhaps matching TRBD1 (5 bases). V was pared by 6 bases and J by 11 bases, with 16 bases between. CDR1 is DFQATT, CDR2 SNEGSKA, per germline (reference sequence). CDR3 length: 11 amino acids. The CDR3: CSAARALGAFF. The CDR3 DNA reads TGCAGTGCCGCCAGGGCCCTGGGGGCTTTCTTT.

V gene TRBV10-1 combines with J gene TRBJ1-5, with D possibly being TRBD1 (5 bases). Trimming stripped 2 bases from V and 0 bases from J, with 11 bases between. Per germline, CDR1 WNHNN and CDR2 SYGVQD (reference sequence). CDR3 size: 16 residues. CDR3 residues: CASSEGRGYSNQPQHF. CDR3 in DNA: TGCGCCAGCAGTGAGGGGCGGGGCTATAGCAATCAGCCCCAGCATTTT.

The rearrangement links TRBV2 to TRBJ1-5; 7 nucleotides agree with TRBD1. The CDR3 consists of 14 residues. Looked up from germline, CDR1 is SNHLY and CDR2 is FYNNEI. Trimming at V came to 5 bases and at J to 3 bases, leaving 4 bases not matched to a gene. The CDR3 protein is CASSPTGNNQPQHF. The CDR3 region has the DNA TGTGCCAGCAGTCCGACAGGGAACAATCAGCCCCAGCATTTT.

As concerns this clone: The same CDR3 also results from other DNA sequences found in this sample. V and J are TRBV30 and TRBJ2-7; tentative D call: TRBD2 (6 bases). The CDR3 loop spans 14 amino acids. The germline V and J ends were trimmed by 2 bases and 2 bases, with 13 bases remaining between them. Germline V gives CDR1 GTSNPN, CDR2 SVGIG (reference sequence). CDR3: CAWSLEGLTYEQYF. CDR3 bases: TGTGCCTGGAGTTTGGAGGGGCTGACCTACGAGCAGTACTTC. Looking up the rest from reference TRBV30 and TRBJ2-7 gives the full variable domain: SQTIHQWPATLVQPVGSPLSLECTVEGTSNPNLYWYRQAAGRGLQLLFYSVGIGQISSEVPQNLSASRPQDRQFILSSKKLLLSDSGFYLCAWSLEGLTYEQYFGPGTRLTVT.

This chain uses TRBV5-1 with TRBJ2-3, with D tentatively TRBD2 (5 bases). Per the germline V gene, CDR1 is SGHRS and CDR2 is YFSETQ. Trimming stripped 2 bases from V and 2 bases from J, with 12 bases between. The CDR3 extends over 15 amino acids. CDR3 bases: TGCGCCAGCAGCTTAACCCTAGCAAACACAGATACGCAGTATTTT. Translated, it gives CASSLTLANTDTQYF.

This rearrangement joins TRBV4-2 to TRBJ2-1; 8 bases are a match to TRBD2. The CDR3 length is 18 residues. V dropped 0 bases and J dropped 0; count of bases not matched to a gene: 7. Germline lookup yields CDR1 LGHNA and CDR2 YNFKEQ. The CDR3 is CASSQDLEAGGSYNEQFF. For the CDR3, the DNA is TGTGCCAGCAGCCAAGATCTCGAGGCGGGAGGCTCCTACAATGAGCAGTTCTTC.

V gene TRBV27 combines with J gene TRBJ1-2; the D gene is possibly TRBD1 (5 bases). CDR1 is MNHEY and CDR2 is SMNVEV in the germline V gene (reference sequence). The CDR3 extends over 15 amino acids. Trimming stripped 4 bases from V and 1 base from J, with 13 bases between. In DNA form, the CDR3 reads TGTGCCAGCAGTTCTGACCCCGGGGGTAACTATGGCTACACCTTC. Its protein is CASSSDPGGNYGYTF.

This rearrangement joins TRBV19 to TRBJ1-5, with 7 nucleotides matching TRBD1. Germline CDR1 reads LNHDA; CDR2 reads SQIVND (reference sequence). Losses at the gene ends were 6 bases for V and 1 base for J; bases not matched to a gene: 6. The CDR3 has 15 amino acids. This chain's CDR3 is CASSYGTESNQPQHF. For the CDR3, the DNA is TGTGCCAGTAGCTATGGGACAGAGAGCAATCAGCCCCAGCATTTT.

The V gene is TRBV27, the J gene TRBJ2-7; TRBD2 matches 8 bases. From germline, CDR1 is MNHEY and CDR2 SMNVEV (reference sequence). The CDR3 runs to 15 residues. After removal of 0 bases from V and 2 bases from J, the junction contained 3 bases not matched to a gene. The CDR3 region is CASSLSSGAAYEQYF. CDR3 coding DNA: TGTGCCAGCAGTTTATCTAGCGGGGCCGCCTACGAGCAGTACTTC.

The chain couples TRBV7-9 to TRBJ2-1, with D possibly TRBD2 on 5 matching bases. Trimming pared 6 bases from V and 8 bases from J, leaving 17 bases between. The germline gives CDR1 SEHNR, CDR2 FQNEAQ (reference sequence). CDR3 length: 14 residues. The CDR3 DNA reads as TGTGCCAGCAGTAAGGACTTAGGATATGATGAGCAGTTCTTC. As protein: CASSKDLGYDEQFF.

CDR3 protein: CASTKTYPTNEKLFF. CDR3 nucleotide sequence: TGTGCCAGCACCAAAACTTACCCAACTAATGAAAAACTGTTTTTT. V and J are TRBV2 and TRBJ1-4; no clear D gene. The CDR3 totals 15 residues. The germline V gene encodes CDR1 SNHLY and CDR2 FYNNEI. V lost 7 bases, J lost 0 bases, and 12 bases lay in between.

The chain carries TRBV7-3 and TRBJ1-4; unclear D gene. The CDR3 consists of 16 residues. V lost 9 bases, J lost 5 bases, and 22 bases lay in between. Germline values: CDR1 SGHTA, CDR2 FQGTGA. CDR3: CARTNRASGRNEKLFF. CDR3 bases: TGTGCCAGAACCAACCGGGCCTCCGGGAGGAATGAAAAACTGTTTTTT.

The CDR3 loop reads CATSKNRGHDYGYTF. The CDR3 nucleotides read TGTGCCACCAGCAAAAACAGGGGGCATGACTATGGCTACACCTTC. The genes are TRBV15 and TRBJ1-2; TRBD1 aligns across 9 bases. The length of the CDR3 is 15 residues. Trimming cost V 4 bases and J 3 bases; bases outside gene matches: 6. Germline assignment: CDR1 LNHNV and CDR2 YYDKDF (reference sequence).

The chain has TRBV9 and TRBJ2-7; 8 positions match TRBD2. The CDR3 contains 15 residues. After removal of 3 bases from V and 2 bases from J, the junction contained 7 bases not matched to a gene. The germline V gene has CDR1 SGDLS and CDR2 YYNGEE. CDR3 DNA sequence: TGTGCCAGCAGCGGCGGGACTAGTGCAACCTACGAGCAGTACTTC. Translating it yields CASSGGTSATYEQYF.

The chain recombines TRBV5-1 with TRBJ1-1; D remains ambiguous. The CDR3 is 12 residues long. Trimming shortened V by 5 bases and J by 1 base, and 6 bases separated the two germline ends. CDR1 is SGHRS, CDR2 YFSETQ, per germline. The CDR3 region is CASRPENTEAFF. Written as DNA, the CDR3 is TGCGCCAGCAGACCAGAGAACACTGAAGCTTTCTTT.

As for this clone: The identical CDR3 is also encoded by other nucleotide sequences in the sample. The rearrangement uses TRBV7-9 and TRBJ2-2, with TRBD2 matching 10 bases. Germline V gene sequence: CDR1 SEHNR, CDR2 FQNEAQ (reference sequence). J gave up 5 bases and V 2 bases, and 11 bases lay outside the gene matches. The CDR3 is made up of 18 amino acids. The CDR3 region is CASSLRLAGASGTGELFF. The CDR3 DNA follows: TGTGCCAGCAGCTTAAGGCTAGCGGGGGCCTCGGGGACCGGGGAGCTGTTTTTT.